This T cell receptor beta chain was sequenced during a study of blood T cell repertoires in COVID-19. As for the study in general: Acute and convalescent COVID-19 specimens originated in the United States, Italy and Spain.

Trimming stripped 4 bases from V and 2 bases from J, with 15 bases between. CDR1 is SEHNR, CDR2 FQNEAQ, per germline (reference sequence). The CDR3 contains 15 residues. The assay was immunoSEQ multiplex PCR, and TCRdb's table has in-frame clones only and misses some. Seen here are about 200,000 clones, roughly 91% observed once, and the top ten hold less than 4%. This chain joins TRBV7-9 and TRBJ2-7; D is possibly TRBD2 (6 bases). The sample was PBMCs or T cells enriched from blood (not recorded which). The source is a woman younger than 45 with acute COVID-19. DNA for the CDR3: TGTGCCAGCAGCTCCTCCGGGAGCGCGACCTACGAGCAGTACTTC. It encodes CASSSSGSATYEQYF.